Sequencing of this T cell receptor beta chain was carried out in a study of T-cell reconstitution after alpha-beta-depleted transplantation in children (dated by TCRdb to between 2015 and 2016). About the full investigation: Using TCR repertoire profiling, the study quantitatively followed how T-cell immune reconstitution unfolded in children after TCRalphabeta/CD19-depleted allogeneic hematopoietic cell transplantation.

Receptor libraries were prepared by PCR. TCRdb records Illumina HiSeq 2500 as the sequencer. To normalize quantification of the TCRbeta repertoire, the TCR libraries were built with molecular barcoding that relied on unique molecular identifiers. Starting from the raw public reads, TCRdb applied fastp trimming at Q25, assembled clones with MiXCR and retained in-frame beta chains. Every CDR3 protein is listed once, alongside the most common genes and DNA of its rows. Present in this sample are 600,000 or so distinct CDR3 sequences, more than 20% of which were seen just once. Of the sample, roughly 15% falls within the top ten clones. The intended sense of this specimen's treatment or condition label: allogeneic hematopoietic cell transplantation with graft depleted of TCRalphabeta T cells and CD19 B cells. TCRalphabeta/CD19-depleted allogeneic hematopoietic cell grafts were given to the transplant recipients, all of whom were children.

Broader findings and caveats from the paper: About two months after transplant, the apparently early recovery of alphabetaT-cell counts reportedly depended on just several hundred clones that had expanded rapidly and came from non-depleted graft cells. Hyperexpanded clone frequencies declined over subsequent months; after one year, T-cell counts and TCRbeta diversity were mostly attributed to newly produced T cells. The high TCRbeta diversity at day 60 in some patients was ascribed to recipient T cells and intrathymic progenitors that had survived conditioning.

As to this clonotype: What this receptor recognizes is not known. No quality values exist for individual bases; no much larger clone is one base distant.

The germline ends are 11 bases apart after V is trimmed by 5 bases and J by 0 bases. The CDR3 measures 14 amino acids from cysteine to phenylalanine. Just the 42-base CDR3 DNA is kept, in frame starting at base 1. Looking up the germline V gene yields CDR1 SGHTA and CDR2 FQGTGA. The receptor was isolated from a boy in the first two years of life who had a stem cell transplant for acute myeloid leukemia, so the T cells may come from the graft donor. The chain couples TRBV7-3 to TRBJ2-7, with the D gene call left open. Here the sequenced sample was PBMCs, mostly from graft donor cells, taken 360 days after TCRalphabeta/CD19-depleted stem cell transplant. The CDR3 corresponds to CASSQLRDSYEQYF. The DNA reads TGTGCCAGCAGCCAGCTACGTGACTCCTACGAGCAGTACTTC.